The subject of this entry is one T cell receptor beta chain. The antigen is undetermined. The entry originates in a study of cytomegalovirus exposure and HLA in healthy donors. About the study: The approximately 110 validation repertoires, a later analysis reported, used the same platform as the roughly 660 repertoires from the first cohort. The study, taken as a whole, reports: Across donors, most TCRs were seen rarely, yet some public ones were widespread. It was found in a later analysis that first-cohort TCR clusters tended to co-occur in the 90 to 150 validation repertoires.

Germline CDR1 is SGHRS and CDR2 is YFSETQ. The V end lost 4 bases, the J end lost 6 bases, and 19 bases lay between the germline ends. The CDR3 is 15 residues long. The validation cohort, a group of over a hundred subjects, included the donors and was separate from the roughly 720-subject first cohort. The assay was immunoSEQ multiplex PCR, and TCRdb's table has in-frame clones only and misses some. The table has about 160,000 clones, 75% to 90% seen once. The sequencing input was PBMCs. This receptor was taken from a young woman in good health and CMV-seronegative. The V and J genes are TRBV5-1 and TRBJ2-5; TRBD2 is a possible D gene (7 bases). In DNA form, the CDR3 reads TGCGCCAGCAGCCCCCATCCGGGGGGCGCAAAGACCCAGTACTTC. Translating gives CASSPHPGGAKTQYF.